Listed below are T cell receptor beta chains from one sample, sequenced in a study of CD8+CD57+ T cells in acquired aplastic anemia. TCRdb re-analysed the reads in MiXCR, keeping a single row per CDR3 protein. This sample has some 64,000 distinct CDR3 sequences, with under 55% found just once. Sequencing was done on a sample of sorted CD4+, CD8+, or CD8+CD57+ T cells (not recorded which) from PBMCs. The receptor source for this set is a human donor in good health, serving as a control. CDR3s include the opening cysteine and the closing phenylalanine or tryptophan. The D gene is left open where the match is weak. The size of a clone is reported for some rows only, either as once, few or many, or as a class for expanded clones.

CDR3 DNA	CDR3 protein	CDR3 length	D gene	clone size	V gene	J gene
TGTGCCAGCAGTTCCGTGGGCCCTGGGGATGGCTACACCTTC	CASSSVGPGDGYTF	14	.	.	TRBV12-3/TRBV12-4	TRBJ1-2
TGTGCCACCAGCAGGGCTCTACATGGCCTCCTGGACTACACCTTC	CATSRALHGLLDYTF	15	.	few	TRBV15	TRBJ1-2
TGTGCCAGCAGCTCCCGGACTAGCGGAGCCACAGATACGCAGTATTTT	CASSSRTSGATDTQYF	16	TRBD2	many	TRBV11-2	TRBJ2-3
TGTGCCACCTTGGGGTCCTACGAGCAGTACTTC	CATLGSYEQYF	11	.	medium-sized	TRBV19	TRBJ2-7
TGTGCCAGCAGCTCCTTTCGAAAGGCCCCGAGGAGAGAGACCCAGTACTTC	CASSSFRKAPRRETQYF	17	.	many	TRBV7-2	TRBJ2-5
TGTGCCAGCAGCTTAGACCTGAGCCGAGCTTTCTTT	CASSLDLSRAFF	12	.	.	TRBV7-9	TRBJ1-1
TGTGCCAGCAGAGGAGCGGGATTGGGCAATGAGCAGTTCTTC	CASRGAGLGNEQFF	14	TRBD2	.	TRBV2	TRBJ2-1
TGTGCCACCAGCCTTGGTGTTGGGCAGCCCCAGCATTTT	CATSLGVGQPQHF	13	.	.	TRBV24-1	TRBJ1-5
TGTGCCAGTAGTGGGCTGAGTCGCGCAGATACGCAGTATTTT	CASSGLSRADTQYF	14	.	.	TRBV19	TRBJ2-3
TGTGCCAGCAGCTGGGGGACAGGGTGGAATCAGCCCCAGCATTTT	CASSWGTGWNQPQHF	15	TRBD1	.	TRBV7-2	TRBJ1-5
TGTGCCGGCAGTTTTAGGGGCCGGAGCTCTGGAAACACCATATATTTT	CAGSFRGRSSGNTIYF	16	.	few	TRBV12-3/TRBV12-4	TRBJ1-3
TGTGCCAGCAGTACTAGCGGGGGGACTCCAGATACGCAGTATTTT	CASSTSGGTPDTQYF	15	TRBD2	.	TRBV12-3/TRBV12-4	TRBJ2-3
TGTGCCACCAGCAGAGGACAGGGGGACTCCTACGAGCAGTACTTC	CATSRGQGDSYEQYF	15	TRBD1	.	TRBV15	TRBJ2-7
TGTGCCAGCAGTGAAGATGAAAAACTGTTTTTT	CASSEDEKLFF	11	.	.	TRBV2	TRBJ1-4
TGTGCCAGCAGTGGCGGGACAGGGGTCCACGAGCAGTACTTC	CASSGGTGVHEQYF	14	TRBD1	few	TRBV2	TRBJ2-7
TGTGCCAGCAGTGGGAGTTACGAGCAGTACTTC	CASSGSYEQYF	11	.	.	TRBV7-9	TRBJ2-7
TGCGCCAGCAGCTTGGATGGGACAGGGAGGGAGTATTTT	CASSLDGTGREYF	13	TRBD1	many	TRBV5-1	TRBJ2-3
TGTGCCAGCAGACTACAGGGGGCGCAGTACTTC	CASRLQGAQYF	11	TRBD1	medium-sized	TRBV2	TRBJ2-7
TGTGCCAGCAGCGTAACGGATACTTACGAGCAGTACTTC	CASSVTDTYEQYF	13	.	.	TRBV9	TRBJ2-7
TGTGTCACCAGTGATTTGGCTAGCGGACGATACAATGAGCAGTTCTTC	CVTSDLASGRYNEQFF	16	TRBD2	.	TRBV24-1	TRBJ2-1
TGCAGCGTTGAAGTGGTGCCGGGTCAGCCCCAGCATTTT	CSVEVVPGQPQHF	13	.	medium-sized	TRBV29-1	TRBJ1-5
TGTGCCATCAGTGATGGCGCGGTGGGTAACTATGGCTACACCTTC	CAISDGAVGNYGYTF	15	.	.	TRBV10-3	TRBJ1-2
TGTGCCACCAGTGATGGCAGGAGAAGCTCTGGGGCCAACGTCCTGACTTTC	CATSDGRRSSGANVLTF	17	.	.	TRBV24-1	TRBJ2-6
TGCGCCAGCAGGCGGGACAGGGTCAATGAAAAACTGTTTTTT	CASRRDRVNEKLFF	14	TRBD1	.	TRBV5-1	TRBJ1-4
TGTGCCAGTAGAGCGACAGGGCCCTACGAGCAGTACTTC	CASRATGPYEQYF	13	TRBD1	.	TRBV19	TRBJ2-7
TGTGCCACCAGCAGAGTCTTGGGGCGCTCCTACGAGCAGTACTTC	CATSRVLGRSYEQYF	15	.	medium-sized	TRBV15	TRBJ2-7
TGTGCCAGCAGCAACTTATTATTTCGGACTAGCGGGTTTTACAATGAGCAGTTCTTC	CASSNLLFRTSGFYNEQFF	19	TRBD2	.	TRBV11-1	TRBJ2-1
TGCAGTGCTCGCGGGACTAACGGGACTTGGGAGCAGTACTTC	CSARGTNGTWEQYF	14	TRBD2	.	TRBV20-1	TRBJ2-7
TGTGCCAGCAGCCAAGGGACTAGCCGTTTCACAGATACGCAGTATTTT	CASSQGTSRFTDTQYF	16	TRBD2	few	TRBV4-2	TRBJ2-3
TGTGCCAGCAGCGAGGGACAGTCCTACGAGCAGTACTTC	CASSEGQSYEQYF	13	TRBD1	few	TRBV7-9	TRBJ2-7
TGTGCCAGTAGCCGGACTAGCGGGATATACGAGCAGTACTTC	CASSRTSGIYEQYF	14	TRBD2	.	TRBV19	TRBJ2-7
TGTGCCAGCAAAAGCGGGGGGGGAGATACGCAGTATTTT	CASKSGGGDTQYF	13	TRBD2	.	TRBV7-2	TRBJ2-3
TGCGCCAGCAGCTTGGGCGCGACTAGCGGGGGGACAGATACGCAGTATTTT	CASSLGATSGGTDTQYF	17	TRBD2	.	TRBV5-1	TRBJ2-3
TGTGCCAGCAGCCGACAGGGGAACACTGAAGCTTTCTTT	CASSRQGNTEAFF	13	TRBD1	medium-sized	TRBV27	TRBJ1-1
TGTGCCAGCAGCGTACAGGACAGGGACAATGAGCAGTTCTTC	CASSVQDRDNEQFF	14	TRBD1	.	TRBV27	TRBJ2-1
TGCAGTGCTAGACGGGCAGGGGGCGTAAACACCATATATTTT	CSARRAGGVNTIYF	14	TRBD1	many	TRBV20-1	TRBJ1-3
TGTGCCAGTAGTGAAGGGCCGACCACCGGGGAGCTGTTTTTT	CASSEGPTTGELFF	14	.	.	TRBV19	TRBJ2-2
TGCAGTGCTTTGGACAGCAATCAGCCCCAGCATTTT	CSALDSNQPQHF	12	.	many	TRBV20-1	TRBJ1-5
TGTGCCAGCAGCCGACGGACAGGGGTAACAGATACGCAGTATTTT	CASSRRTGVTDTQYF	15	TRBD1	many	TRBV11-2	TRBJ2-3
TGTGCCAGCAGCCAAAATGTCGGACTAGCGGGAGAACAGTACTTC	CASSQNVGLAGEQYF	15	TRBD2	many	TRBV3-1	TRBJ2-7
TGCAGTGCTATGATTGCGGGGGGCCTGGGGGAGACCCAGTACTTC	CSAMIAGGLGETQYF	15	TRBD2	.	TRBV20-1	TRBJ2-5
TGTGCCAGTAGTACCCTCGGGAGGATCTACGAGCAGTACTTC	CASSTLGRIYEQYF	14	TRBD2	once	TRBV19	TRBJ2-7
TGTGCCAGCAGCCCTTCCGGGCGTATGTACGAGCAGTACTTC	CASSPSGRMYEQYF	14	.	few	TRBV9	TRBJ2-7
TGTGCCAGTGCGTCTGGGAGGGAAAAACTGTTTTTT	CASASGREKLFF	12	.	.	TRBV19	TRBJ1-4
TGTGCCAGCATTTGGGGTGGTGACTCACCCCTCCACTTT	CASIWGGDSPLHF	13	.	.	TRBV6-5	TRBJ1-6
TGCAGCGTTGGGGGCACTGGCGAGCAGTACTTC	CSVGGTGEQYF	11	.	few	TRBV29-1	TRBJ2-7